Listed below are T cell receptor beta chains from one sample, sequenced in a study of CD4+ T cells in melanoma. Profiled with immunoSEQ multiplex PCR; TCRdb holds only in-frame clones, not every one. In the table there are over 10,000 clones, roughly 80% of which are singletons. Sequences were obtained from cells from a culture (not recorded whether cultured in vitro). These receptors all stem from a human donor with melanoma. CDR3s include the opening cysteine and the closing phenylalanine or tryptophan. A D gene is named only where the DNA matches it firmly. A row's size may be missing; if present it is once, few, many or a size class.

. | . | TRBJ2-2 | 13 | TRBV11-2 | TGTGCCAGCAGCTCGGGGTGGACCGGGGAGCTGTTTTTT | CASSSGWTGELFF
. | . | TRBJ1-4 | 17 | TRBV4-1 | TGCGCCAGCAGCCAAGTTGGGCGTCGAGGCCGGAATGAAAAACTGTTTTTT | CASSQVGRRGRNEKLFF
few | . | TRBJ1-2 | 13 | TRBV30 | TGTGCCTGGGCTCGCAACAGACTTTATGGCTACACCTTC | CAWARNRLYGYTF
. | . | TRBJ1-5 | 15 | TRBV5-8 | TGTGCCAGCAGTAAGGACGGGAATAGCAATCAGCCCCAGCATTTT | CASSKDGNSNQPQHF
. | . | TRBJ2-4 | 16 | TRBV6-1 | TGTGCCAGCAGTGAACAGGTCTCCCTAGCCAAAAACATTCAGTACTTC | CASSEQVSLAKNIQYF
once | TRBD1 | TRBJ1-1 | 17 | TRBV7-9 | TGTGCCAGCAGCTTAGGGACCCCAATCCAGGGGGGCACTGAAGCTTTCTTT | CASSLGTPIQGGTEAFF
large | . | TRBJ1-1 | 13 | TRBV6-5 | TGTGCCAGCAGATCGAGGGATGCAGCTGAAGCTTTCTTT | CASRSRDAAEAFF
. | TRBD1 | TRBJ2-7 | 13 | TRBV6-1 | TGTGCCAGCCGGGACAGGGGATCCTACGAGCAGTACTTC | CASRDRGSYEQYF
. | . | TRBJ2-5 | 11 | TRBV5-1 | TGCGCCAGCAGCTTGGACGAGACCCAGTACTTC | CASSLDETQYF
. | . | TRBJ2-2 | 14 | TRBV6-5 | TGTGCCAGCAGGGGCGACAGGAACACCGGGGAGCTGTTTTTT | CASRGDRNTGELFF
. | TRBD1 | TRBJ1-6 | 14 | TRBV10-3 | TGTGCCATCAGTGAGCAGGGGGGGGTCTCACCCCTCCACTTT | CAISEQGGVSPLHF
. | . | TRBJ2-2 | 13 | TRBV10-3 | TGTGCCATCAGTGGACTGTTCACCGGGGAGCTGTTTTTT | CAISGLFTGELFF
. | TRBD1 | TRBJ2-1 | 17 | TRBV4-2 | TGTGCCAGCAGCCAGCAAGCCCGGGACAGGGGGCTGGATGAGCAGTTCTTC | CASSQQARDRGLDEQFF
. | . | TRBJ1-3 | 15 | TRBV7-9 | TGTGCCAGCAGCTTAGCACTCACCTCTGGAAACACCATATATTTT | CASSLALTSGNTIYF
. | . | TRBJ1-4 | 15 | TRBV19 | TGTGCCAGTAGTATGAATAACAGGGTCGATGAAAAACTGTTTTTT | CASSMNNRVDEKLFF
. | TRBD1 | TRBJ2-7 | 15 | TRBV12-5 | TGTGCTAGTGGTTTTCTTGGGACAGGGTCCTACGAGCAGTACTTC | CASGFLGTGSYEQYF
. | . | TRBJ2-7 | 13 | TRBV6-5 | TGTGCCAGCAGTCCCAGGCTTTCGGGCGAGCAGTACTTC | CASSPRLSGEQYF
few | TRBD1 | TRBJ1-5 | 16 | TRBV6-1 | TGTGCCAGCAGTGAAAAAGGACAGGGGAGCAATCAGCCCCAGCATTTT | CASSEKGQGSNQPQHF
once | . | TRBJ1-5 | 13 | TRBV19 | TGTGCCAGTAGTGTTCGGGGGAATCAGCCCCAGCATTTT | CASSVRGNQPQHF
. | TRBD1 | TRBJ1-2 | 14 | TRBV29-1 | TGCAGCGTGGAAGGGGCCGGGACAGGGGATGGCTACACCTTC | CSVEGAGTGDGYTF